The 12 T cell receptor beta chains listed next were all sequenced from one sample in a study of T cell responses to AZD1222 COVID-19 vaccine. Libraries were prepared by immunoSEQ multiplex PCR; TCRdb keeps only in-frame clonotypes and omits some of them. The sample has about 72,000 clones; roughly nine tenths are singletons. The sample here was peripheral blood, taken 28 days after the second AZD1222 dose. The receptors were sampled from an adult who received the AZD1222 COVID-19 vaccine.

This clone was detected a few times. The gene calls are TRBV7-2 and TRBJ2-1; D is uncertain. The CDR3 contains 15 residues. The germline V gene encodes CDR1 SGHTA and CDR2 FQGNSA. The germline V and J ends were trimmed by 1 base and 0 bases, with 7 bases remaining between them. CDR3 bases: TGTGCCAGCAGCTTAGACTGGAGCTCCTACAATGAGCAGTTCTTC. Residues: CASSLDWSSYNEQFF.

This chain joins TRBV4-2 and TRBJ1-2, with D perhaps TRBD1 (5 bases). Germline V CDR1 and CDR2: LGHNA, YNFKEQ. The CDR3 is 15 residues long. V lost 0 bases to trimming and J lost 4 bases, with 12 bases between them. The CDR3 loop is CASSQDRAQGYGYTF. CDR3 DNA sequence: TGTGCCAGCAGCCAAGATAGGGCGCAGGGCTATGGCTACACCTTC.

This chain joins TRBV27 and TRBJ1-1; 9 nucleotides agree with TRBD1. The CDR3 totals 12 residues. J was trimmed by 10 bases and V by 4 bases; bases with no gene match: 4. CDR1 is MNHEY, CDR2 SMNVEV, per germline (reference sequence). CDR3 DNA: TGTGCCAGCAGTTCCGAGGACAGGGGAGCTTTCTTT. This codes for CASSSEDRGAFF.

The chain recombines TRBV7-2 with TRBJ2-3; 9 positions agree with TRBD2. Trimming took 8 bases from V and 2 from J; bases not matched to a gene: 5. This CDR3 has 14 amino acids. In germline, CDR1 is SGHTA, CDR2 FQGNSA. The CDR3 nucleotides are TGTGCCAGCCGGCGGGGGGGGGCCACAGATACGCAGTATTTT. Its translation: CASRRGGATDTQYF.

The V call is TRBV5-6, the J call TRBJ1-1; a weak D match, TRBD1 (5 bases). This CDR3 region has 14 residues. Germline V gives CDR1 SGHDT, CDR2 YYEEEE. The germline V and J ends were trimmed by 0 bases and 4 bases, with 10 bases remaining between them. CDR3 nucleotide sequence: TGTGCCAGCAGCTTGGGGTGGAGGGGCACTGAAGCTTTCTTT. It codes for CASSLGWRGTEAFF.

The CDR3 DNA is TGCGCCAGCAGCTTGGTGGGGAACGGGGAGCTGTTTTTT. Its translation: CASSLVGNGELFF. The chain employs TRBV5-1 and TRBJ2-2; no clear D. The CDR3 consists of 13 residues. Germline CDR1 SGHRS, CDR2 YFSETQ. Trimming stripped 0 bases from V and 7 bases from J, with 7 bases between.

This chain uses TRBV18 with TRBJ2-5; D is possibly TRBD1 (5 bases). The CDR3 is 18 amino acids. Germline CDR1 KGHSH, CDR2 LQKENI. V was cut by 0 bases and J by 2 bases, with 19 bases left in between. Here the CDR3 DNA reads TGTGCCAGCTCACCACCGAACTCTCAGGGTATAACACAAGAGACCCAGTACTTC. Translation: CASSPPNSQGITQETQYF.

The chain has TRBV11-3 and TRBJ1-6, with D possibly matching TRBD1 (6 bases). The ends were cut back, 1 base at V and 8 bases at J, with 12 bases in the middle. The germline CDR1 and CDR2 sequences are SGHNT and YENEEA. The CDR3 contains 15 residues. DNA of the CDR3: TGTGCCAGCAGCTTAGGTACCAGGGGTGATTCACCCCTCCACTTT. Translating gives CASSLGTRGDSPLHF.

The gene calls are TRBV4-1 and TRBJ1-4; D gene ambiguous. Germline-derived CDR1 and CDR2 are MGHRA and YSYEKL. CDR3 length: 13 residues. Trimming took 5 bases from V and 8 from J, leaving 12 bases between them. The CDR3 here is CASSGGLREKLFF. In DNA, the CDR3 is TGCGCCAGCAGCGGTGGGTTACGGGAAAAACTGTTTTTT.

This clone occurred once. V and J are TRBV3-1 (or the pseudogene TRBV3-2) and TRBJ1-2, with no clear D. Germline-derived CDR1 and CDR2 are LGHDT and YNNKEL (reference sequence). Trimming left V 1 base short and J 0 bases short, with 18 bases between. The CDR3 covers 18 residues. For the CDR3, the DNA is TGTGCCAGCAGCCAAGGACCTCGACACCACTACGCTAACTATGGCTACACCTTC. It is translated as CASSQGPRHHYANYGYTF.

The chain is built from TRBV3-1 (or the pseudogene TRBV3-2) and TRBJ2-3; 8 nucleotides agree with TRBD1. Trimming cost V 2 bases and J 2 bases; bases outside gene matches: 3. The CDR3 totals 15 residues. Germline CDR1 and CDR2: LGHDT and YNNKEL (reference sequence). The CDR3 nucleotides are TGTGCCAGCAGCCAAAGGGACAGGACCACAGATACGCAGTATTTT. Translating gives CASSQRDRTTDTQYF.

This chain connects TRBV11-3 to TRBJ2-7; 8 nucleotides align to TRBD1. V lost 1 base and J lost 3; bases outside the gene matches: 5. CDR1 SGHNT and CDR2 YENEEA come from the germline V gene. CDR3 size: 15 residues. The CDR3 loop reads CASSLVWDRNYEQYF. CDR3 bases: TGTGCCAGCAGCTTAGTATGGGACAGGAACTACGAGCAGTACTTC.